The rows below give T cell receptor beta chains drawn from one sample of a study of cytomegalovirus exposure and HLA in healthy donors. TCRdb keeps only in-frame clones here, not all; method: immunoSEQ multiplex PCR. The table shows over 250,000 clones, with roughly nine tenths occurring only once. Sequencing input: PBMCs. All receptors derive from a woman aged 25 to 39 in good health and CMV-seropositive. The CDR3 runs from the conserved cysteine through the conserved F or W. Each record gives: J gene, clone size, V gene, D gene, CDR3 DNA, CDR3 protein. D genes are given only for firm matches. Size is omitted from some rows. Given values are once, few, many or a class for expanded clones.

TRBJ1-3 . TRBV28 . TGTGCCAGCAGTTTTGAGGCAAACACCATATATTTT CASSFEANTIYF
TRBJ1-3 . TRBV30 . TGTGCCTGGGACAGCTACTCTGGAAACACCATATATTTT CAWDSYSGNTIYF
TRBJ1-5 . TRBV6-1 . TGTGCCAGCAGCCAAGATCAGCCCCAGCATTTT CASSQDQPQHF
TRBJ2-7 . TRBV5-1 TRBD1 TGCGCCAGCAGCTTGGCCGGACAGGGGGCGTACGAGCAGTACTTC CASSLAGQGAYEQYF
TRBJ1-4 once TRBV11-3 . TGTGCCAGCAGCTTAAGAGGATATACCTTCTCAACTAATGAAAAACTGTTTTTT CASSLRGYTFSTNEKLFF
TRBJ2-1 once TRBV18 . TGTGCCAGCTCACCGAAAGCGGAGGGGGGCAATGAGCAGTTCTTC CASSPKAEGGNEQFF
TRBJ2-2 . TRBV27 TRBD2 TGTGCCAGCACCATCCGGGCTAGCGGGGTGAACACCGGGGAGCTGTTTTTT CASTIRASGVNTGELFF
TRBJ1-5 . TRBV30 . TGTGCCTGGAGTGTACGGACGGGGTTCGGCAATCAGCCCCAGCATTTT CAWSVRTGFGNQPQHF
TRBJ2-1 . TRBV4-3 TRBD2 TGCGCCAGCAGCCATCAAATAGCGGGGGGCCTCAGCTCCTACAATGAGCAGTTCTTC CASSHQIAGGLSSYNEQFF
TRBJ2-7 . TRBV14 . TGTGCCAGCAGCGAAGGGATCATCTACGAGCAGTACTTC CASSEGIIYEQYF
TRBJ1-5 . TRBV4-3 TRBD1 TGCGCCAGCAGCCTAAGACAGGGCGCCGATCAGCCCCAGCATTTT CASSLRQGADQPQHF
TRBJ1-1 . TRBV10-2 TRBD1 TGCGCCAGCAGTGGGGAGGACAGGGGACCCCCGAACACTGAAGCTTTCTTT CASSGEDRGPPNTEAFF
TRBJ1-2 . TRBV27 . TGTGCCAGCAGTTTATCCGTGTTACCTCTCGATGGCTACACCTTC CASSLSVLPLDGYTF
TRBJ2-2 . TRBV9 TRBD2 TGTGCCAGCAGCGTAGGTGGCGGGGGCACCGGGGAGCTGTTTTTT CASSVGGGGTGELFF
TRBJ1-5 . TRBV6-1 . TGTGCCAGCAGTGAATGGGGAACGGGTGATCAGCCCCAGCATTTT CASSEWGTGDQPQHF
TRBJ2-1 . TRBV10-1 TRBD2 TGCGCCAGCTTCGGACTAGCGGGGGGGCCGTGTTACAATGAGCAGTTCTTC CASFGLAGGPCYNEQFF
TRBJ1-5 . TRBV28 . TGTGCCAGCAGCCCGTATAGCAATCAGCCCCAGCATTTT CASSPYSNQPQHF
TRBJ1-1 once TRBV29-1 TRBD1 TGCAGCGTTGAAGATCGTCGACAGGGGATGAACACTGAAGCTTTCTTT CSVEDRRQGMNTEAFF
TRBJ1-4 . TRBV6-6 . TGTGCCAGCAGTCACGGGGGCAGGTCTAATGAAAAACTGTTTTTT CASSHGGRSNEKLFF
TRBJ1-5 . TRBV7-2 TRBD1 TGTGCCAGCAGCTTAAGGGGACAGGGCAATCAGCCCCAGCATTTT CASSLRGQGNQPQHF
TRBJ2-2 . TRBV6-5 TRBD1 TGTGCCAGCAGCCTAGGACAGGGCGGCGGGGAGCTGTTTTTT CASSLGQGGGELFF
TRBJ1-5 . TRBV28 TRBD1 TGTGCCAGCAGGGGACAGGGGGATAACAATCAGCCCCAGCATTTT CASRGQGDNNQPQHF
TRBJ2-1 . TRBV7-9 . TGTGCCAGCATCCCCAGCGAGCAGTTCTTC CASIPSEQFF
TRBJ2-2 . TRBV5-1 TRBD2 TGCGCCAGCAGCTTTGGGGGTATTGGTGTGGCGGGAGCTACCGGGGAGCTGTTTTTT CASSFGGIGVAGATGELFF
TRBJ2-7 . TRBV2 . TGTGCCAGCAGTCTTCAGGGGTACCTCTACGAGCAGTACTTC CASSLQGYLYEQYF
TRBJ1-1 once TRBV6-1 . TGTGCCAGCAGTGGGCTCAACACTGAAGCTTTCTTT CASSGLNTEAFF
TRBJ1-2 . TRBV7-2 TRBD1 TGTGCCAGCAGCTTCGGACAGGGGAGCTACACCTTC CASSFGQGSYTF
TRBJ1-1 . TRBV12-5 . TGTGCTAGTGGTTTGGCAGGGCCGTTTAACACTGAAGCTTTCTTT CASGLAGPFNTEAFF
TRBJ2-2 . TRBV6-5 . TGTGCCAGCAGTTACGATCAGGGGTCGAACACCGGGGAGCTGTTTTTT CASSYDQGSNTGELFF
TRBJ2-1 . TRBV5-4 TRBD2 TGTGCCAGCAGCTTGGAGACTAGCACCCAGCAGTTCTTC CASSLETSTQQFF
TRBJ1-1 . TRBV7-8 TRBD1 TGTGCCAGCAGCTTATTTACAGGGGGGGACAGGCTTAACACTGAAGCTTTCTTT CASSLFTGGDRLNTEAFF
TRBJ2-3 . TRBV5-1 TRBD1 TGCGCCAGCAGCTTGGCCGGACAGGGGGCCATAGATACGCAGTATTTT CASSLAGQGAIDTQYF
TRBJ2-7 . TRBV4-1 . TGCGCCAGCAGCGGAAGGACGGGGGTTGCCGAGTACGAGCAGTACTTC CASSGRTGVAEYEQYF
TRBJ1-1 . TRBV7-9 . TGTGCCAGCAGCTTATCAGGCATGAACACTGAAGCTTTCTTT CASSLSGMNTEAFF
TRBJ2-5 few TRBV18 TRBD1 TGTGCCAGCTCACCGAGACAGGGGGAGACCCAGTACTTC CASSPRQGETQYF
TRBJ2-1 . TRBV7-2 TRBD1 TGTGCCAGCAGCTCGAGGGGGCGCACCTACAATGAGCAGTTCTTC CASSSRGRTYNEQFF
TRBJ1-4 once TRBV4-3 . TGCGCCAGCAGCCAAGATAAGGGGCCCCGTGGGGGTAATGAAAAACTGTTTTTT CASSQDKGPRGGNEKLFF
TRBJ2-1 . TRBV7-9 . TGTGCCAGCAGCGCCACCGGGACTAATGAGCAGTTCTTC CASSATGTNEQFF
TRBJ2-5 . TRBV19 TRBD1 TGTGCCAGTAGTTCCGGGACAGGATGGCAAGAGACCCAGTACTTC CASSSGTGWQETQYF
TRBJ1-4 once TRBV6-5 . TGTGCCAGCAAAAATCCGGGACGGCCTAATGAAAAACTGTTTTTT CASKNPGRPNEKLFF
TRBJ2-1 once TRBV28 . TGTGCCAGCAGTTTAGCGGGATACAATGAGCAGTTCTTC CASSLAGYNEQFF
TRBJ2-2 once TRBV4-3 TRBD2 TGCGCCAGCAGCCCGGGACTAGCGGCCACCGGGGAGCTGTTTTTT CASSPGLAATGELFF
TRBJ2-3 once TRBV19 . TGTGCCAGTAGTATAACCACTGGTCGGGCAGATACGCAGTATTTT CASSITTGRADTQYF
TRBJ2-7 . TRBV30 . TGTGCCTGGACCGCACAGGGATTCTACGAGCAGTACTTC CAWTAQGFYEQYF
TRBJ2-7 . TRBV5-5 TRBD2 TGTGCCAGCAGCTTCTTTATGGGGGGGAATTACGAGCAGTACTTC CASSFFMGGNYEQYF
TRBJ2-7 . TRBV6-1 . TGTGCCAGCAGTGAATGGCGGGACAGCTCCTACGAGCAGTACTTC CASSEWRDSSYEQYF
TRBJ1-5 . TRBV7-2 . TGTGCCAGCAGCTTGAACAGGGACCCCTATAGCAATCAGCCCCAGCATTTT CASSLNRDPYSNQPQHF
TRBJ2-5 . TRBV19 . TGTGCCAGTAGTATAGCCAGGGGAGCGCAAGAGACCCAGTACTTC CASSIARGAQETQYF
TRBJ1-6 . TRBV7-2 . TGTGCCAGCAGCCGTCAGAGCGGGCATAATAATTCACCCCTCCACTTT CASSRQSGHNNSPLHF
TRBJ2-2 . TRBV6-5 TRBD1 TGTGCCAGCAGCCGGGACAGGGACACCGGGGAGCTGTTTTTT CASSRDRDTGELFF
TRBJ2-2 . TRBV27 TRBD1 TGTGCCAGCGGAAACCTCGATCTGGGACAGGGGTGGACCGGGGAGCTGTTTTTT CASGNLDLGQGWTGELFF
TRBJ2-7 . TRBV4-2 . TGTGCCAGCAGTCAGTTGAGTGGACAAAGAAAATACGAGCAGTACTTC CASSQLSGQRKYEQYF
TRBJ2-3 . TRBV7-3 . TGTGCCAGCAGCTCCATTGGGAGCACAGATACGCAGTATTTT CASSSIGSTDTQYF
TRBJ2-7 . TRBV9 . TGTGCCAGCAGCGTAGACCAGGGGCGAACCTACGAGCAGTACTTC CASSVDQGRTYEQYF
TRBJ2-2 . TRBV27 . TGTGCCAGCAGTTTAAAACAGGTTAACACCGGGGAGCTGTTTTTT CASSLKQVNTGELFF
TRBJ2-1 . TRBV9 . TGTGCCAGCAGCCCCCACCGGAGCTCCTACAATGAGCAGTTCTTC CASSPHRSSYNEQFF
TRBJ1-1 . TRBV4-3 . TGCGCCAGCAAACCGAACCAGGGAGACACTGAAGCTTTCTTT CASKPNQGDTEAFF
TRBJ1-5 . TRBV6-5 . TGTGCCAGCACCAAGGGGGGGACCCAGCCCCAGCATTTT CASTKGGTQPQHF